This entry lists 27 T cell receptor beta chains sequenced from one sample in a study of shared clonotypes between healthy human individuals. Libraries were prepared by immunoSEQ multiplex PCR; TCRdb keeps only in-frame clonotypes and omits some of them. The sample carries 2 million to 2.5 million clones, around 90% recorded once. Sample: naive CD4+ T cells from PBMCs. Subset reported: CD45RA+ positively selected. The receptors derive from a man between 18 and 35 years old in good health. Some clones in this sample may be carry-over from other donors' samples.

As for this clone: Within the sample, other DNA sequences also encode this same CDR3. The V call is TRBV6-1, the J call TRBJ2-7; 10 bases map to TRBD1. CDR1 is MNHNS, CDR2 SASEGT, per germline. V gave up 1 base and J gave up 6 bases; unmatched junction bases: 3. CDR3 size: 14 residues. The CDR3 loop reads CASSEGDRGSEQYF. CDR3 DNA sequence: TGTGCCAGCAGTGAAGGGGACAGGGGTAGCGAGCAGTACTTC.

The chain couples TRBV29-1 to TRBJ1-1; D is unresolved. Germline V gene lookup returns CDR1 SQVTM and CDR2 ANQGSEA. The CDR3 has 14 residues. V lost 1 base to trimming and J lost 0 bases, with 9 bases between them. This CDR3 reads CSVEGRIMNTEAFF. CDR3 nucleotide sequence: TGCAGCGTTGAAGGACGGATCATGAACACTGAAGCTTTCTTT. The full variable domain, with the rest looked up from reference TRBV29-1 and TRBJ1-1, is SAVISQKPSRDICQRGTSLTIQCQVDSQVTMMFWYRQQPGQSLTLIATANQGSEATYESGFVIDKFPISRPNLTFSTLTVSNMSPEDSSIYLCSVEGRIMNTEAFFGQGTRLTVV.

The table lists this clone with a count of one. This chain joins TRBV28 and TRBJ1-5, with 9 nucleotides matching TRBD1. The CDR3 sequence is 18 residues long. Germline lookup yields CDR1 MDHEN and CDR2 SYDVKM. V was pared by 5 bases and J by 2 bases, with 13 bases of the junction left unmatched. CDR3 DNA: TGTGCCAGCAGTCCACCGGGACAGGGCTTTTTAGGCAATCAGCCCCAGCATTTT. This translates into CASSPPGQGFLGNQPQHF.

The V gene is TRBV9, the J gene TRBJ2-2; D not resolved. Germline V lookup: CDR1 SGDLS, CDR2 YYNGEE. The length of the CDR3 is 13 residues. V lost 1 base to trimming and J lost 6 bases, with 7 bases between them. CDR3 DNA: TGTGCCAGCAGCGTATTGAATGCCGGGGAGCTGTTTTTT. Amino acid sequence: CASSVLNAGELFF. Combining the CDR3 with reference TRBV9 and TRBJ2-2 gives the whole variable domain DSGVTQTPKHLITATGQRVTLRCSPRSGDLSVYWYQQSLDQGLQFLIQYYNGEERAKGNILERFSAQQFPDLHSELNLSSLELGDSALYFCASSVLNAGELFFGEGSRLTVL.

This clone appeared a few times. The gene calls are TRBV4-2 and TRBJ1-5; the D gene is possibly TRBD1 (6 bases). In germline, CDR1 is LGHNA, CDR2 YNFKEQ. The CDR3 is 15 residues long. V gave up 0 bases and J gave up 5 bases, with 11 bases separating them. This CDR3 is CASSQEGGADQPQHF. CDR3 nucleotides: TGTGCCAGCAGCCAAGAGGGGGGGGCGGATCAGCCCCAGCATTTT.

V gene TRBV9 combines with J gene TRBJ1-1; D is unclear. Germline lookup yields CDR1 SGDLS and CDR2 YYNGEE. V was shortened by 3 bases and J by 1 base, with 13 bases between the two germline ends. The CDR3 contains 15 residues. CDR3 coding DNA: TGTGCCAGCAGCGACCGTCAGGACTGGAACACTGAAGCTTTCTTT. Protein sequence: CASSDRQDWNTEAFF.

The V call is TRBV5-1, the J call TRBJ2-7; D perhaps matches TRBD2 (5 bases). The germline CDR1 and CDR2 sequences are SGHRS and YFSETQ. CDR3 length: 14 amino acids. Trimming pared 4 bases from V and 0 bases from J, leaving 11 bases between. CDR3 region: CASSPGYYSYEQYF. The CDR3 bases are TGCGCCAGCAGCCCGGGGTACTACTCCTACGAGCAGTACTTC.

Concerning this clone itself: Other nucleotide sequences in the sample specify the same CDR3. This chain connects TRBV5-1 to TRBJ2-2, with TRBD1 identical over 7 bases. J was trimmed by 5 bases and V by 0 bases; bases with no gene match: 4. This CDR3 has 15 amino acids. The germline V gene encodes CDR1 SGHRS and CDR2 YFSETQ. DNA of the CDR3: TGCGCCAGCAGCTTGGGACAGGGTGGGACCGGGGAGCTGTTTTTT. Encoded protein: CASSLGQGGTGELFF.

V and J are TRBV6-4 and TRBJ2-1, with 9 bases lining up with TRBD1. This CDR3 is built from 14 residues. Germline V gene lookup returns CDR1 MRHNA and CDR2 SNTAGT. The V gene end was trimmed by 7 bases and the J gene end by 2 bases; junction bases not matched to a gene: 3. The CDR3 DNA reads as TGTGCCAGCAAAGGGACAGGGCCCTACAATGAGCAGTTCTTC. Protein product: CASKGTGPYNEQFF.

This rearrangement joins TRBV18 to TRBJ1-1, with unresolved D. The germline V gene has CDR1 KGHSH and CDR2 LQKENI. The CDR3 runs to 13 residues. Between the trimmed V and J ends, which lost 10 bases and 1 base, there was a span of 13 bases. The CDR3 reads CATSDGQNTEAFF. Here the CDR3 DNA reads TGTGCCACTTCCGACGGTCAGAACACTGAAGCTTTCTTT.

CDR3 in DNA: TGCGCCAGCAGCCGACAGGGGGCCTACGAGCAGTACTTC. Protein product: CASSRQGAYEQYF. This rearrangement joins TRBV10-2 to TRBJ2-7, with 9 positions matching TRBD1. The length of the CDR3 is 13 residues. V shed 6 bases, J shed 2 bases, and the junction held 2 bases outside the gene matches. Germline loops: CDR1 WSHSY, CDR2 SAAADI.

This chain uses TRBV7-2 with TRBJ2-7, with a tentative D call TRBD2 (5 bases). The CDR3 is 13 residues long. Trimming pared 2 bases from V and 5 bases from J, leaving 10 bases between. Per the germline V gene, CDR1 is SGHTA and CDR2 is FQGNSA. CDR3 in DNA: TGTGCCAGCAGCTTATCCCCCGGGGACGAGCAGTACTTC. Amino acid sequence: CASSLSPGDEQYF.

The V and J genes are TRBV28 and TRBJ1-2, with 7 bases matching TRBD1. This CDR3 contains 16 residues. V shed 3 bases, J shed 4 bases, and the junction held 11 bases outside the gene matches. CDR1 and CDR2 from the germline V gene are MDHEN and SYDVKM. CDR3 region: CASSFRSGGFFYGYTF. The CDR3, as DNA: TGTGCCAGCAGTTTCCGTTCAGGGGGATTTTTCTATGGCTACACCTTC.

The V gene is TRBV5-4, the J gene TRBJ1-2, with D perhaps TRBD1 (6 bases). V was cut by 2 bases and J by 8 bases, with 13 bases left in between. CDR3 length: 13 residues. Germline loops: CDR1 SGHNT, CDR2 YYREEE (reference sequence). Here the CDR3 reads CASSFPGHGGYTF. CDR3 in DNA: TGTGCCAGCAGCTTCCCGGGACACGGCGGCTACACCTTC.

This clone was recorded only once. The chain combines TRBV19 with TRBJ2-1, with D tentatively TRBD1 or TRBD2 (5 bases each). This CDR3 has 18 amino acids. V shed 4 bases and J shed 4 bases, with 23 bases lying between them. Germline V gene sequence: CDR1 LNHDA, CDR2 SQIVND (reference sequence). The CDR3 DNA sequence: TGTGCCAGTAGTACCTTAGGCCGGGGCACGCGATATTACAATGAGCAGTTCTTC. The encoded protein is CASSTLGRGTRYYNEQFF.

This chain joins TRBV5-6 and TRBJ1-4; D is ambiguous. Germline V gene data show CDR1 as SGHDT and CDR2 as YYEEEE. The V end was cut by 1 base, the J end by 8 bases, with 6 bases between. This CDR3 is built from 12 residues. CDR3 protein: CASSLIGEKLFF. The CDR3 nucleotides read TGTGCCAGCAGCTTGATTGGAGAAAAACTGTTTTTT.

This clone has only a few counts. The rearrangement joins TRBV6-5 to TRBJ1-1; TRBD1 is a possible D gene (6 bases). CDR1 MNHEY and CDR2 SVGAGI come from the germline V gene. The CDR3 totals 14 residues. The V and J ends lost 0 bases and 5 bases respectively, with 10 bases between them. The chain's CDR3 is CASSYSPGVTEAFF. CDR3 bases: TGTGCCAGCAGTTACTCCCCAGGGGTGACTGAAGCTTTCTTT.

This clone has more than one count but fewer than ten. The rearrangement uses TRBV6-1 and TRBJ1-2; 8 nucleotides agree with TRBD1. Germline V gene lookup returns CDR1 MNHNS and CDR2 SASEGT. This CDR3 spans 14 amino acids. The junction had 2 bases not matched to a gene; V was cut back by 3 bases and J by 2 bases. In DNA, the CDR3 is TGTGCCAGCAGTGATCGACAGGGGAACTATGGCTACACCTTC. This codes for CASSDRQGNYGYTF.

The V and J genes are TRBV4-2 and TRBJ1-4, with D possibly matching TRBD1 (5 bases). This CDR3 has 16 residues. The germline CDR1 and CDR2 sequences are LGHNA and YNFKEQ. V gave up 5 bases and J gave up 6 bases, with 19 bases separating them. The CDR3 protein is CASSDRDLGEYEKLFF. The CDR3 bases are TGTGCCAGCAGCGACCGGGACCTAGGGGAATATGAAAAACTGTTTTTT.

V and J are TRBV9 and TRBJ2-4; D is unclear. The CDR3 has 15 residues. The V end was cut by 2 bases, the J end by 6 bases, with 15 bases between. Germline CDR1 reads SGDLS; CDR2 reads YYNGEE. In DNA form, the CDR3 reads TGTGCCAGCAGCGTTTCCCCCGACTTGATAAACATTCAGTACTTC. Translation: CASSVSPDLINIQYF.

The chain combines TRBV15 with TRBJ2-1; perhaps TRBD2 as D (6 bases). There are 14 residues in the CDR3. Germline-derived CDR1 and CDR2 are LNHNV and YYDKDF (reference sequence). Trimming left V 5 bases short and J 6 bases short, with 14 bases between. CDR3 in amino acids: CATSRGGDVNEQFF. DNA for the CDR3: TGTGCCACCAGCCGAGGCGGGGATGTCAATGAGCAGTTCTTC.

The chain combines TRBV5-1 with TRBJ2-1; 10 bases agree with TRBD2. V gave up 0 bases and J gave up 14 bases; unmatched junction bases: 5. The CDR3 is 13 residues long. Germline V gene data show CDR1 as SGHRS and CDR2 as YFSETQ. The CDR3 protein is CASSLGLAGAEFF. CDR3 DNA sequence: TGCGCCAGCAGCTTGGGGCTAGCGGGAGCAGAGTTCTTC.

The chain recombines TRBV5-1 with TRBJ2-4, with 8 nucleotides matching TRBD2. The CDR3 spans 16 residues. Germline CDR1 is SGHRS and CDR2 is YFSETQ. V trimming: 0 bases; J trimming: 7 bases; junction bases outside the gene matches: 9. The CDR3: CASSLGRTSSTNIQYF. The CDR3 nucleotides are TGCGCCAGCAGCTTGGGAAGGACTAGCTCGACCAACATTCAGTACTTC.

The rearrangement links TRBV18 to TRBJ1-2; no clear D. Trimming stripped 2 bases from V and 0 bases from J, with 10 bases between. This CDR3 has 15 residues. Per germline, CDR1 KGHSH and CDR2 LQKENI. DNA of the CDR3: TGTGCCAGCTCACCAGCAGCTTCAGCTAACTATGGCTACACCTTC. Amino acids: CASSPAASANYGYTF.

The chain links TRBV19 to TRBJ1-2, with D possibly matching TRBD1 (6 bases). Trimming stripped 3 bases from V and 11 bases from J, with 10 bases between. The length of the CDR3 is 11 residues. Germline CDR1 is LNHDA and CDR2 is SQIVND (reference sequence). CDR3 amino acids: CASSMGQGYTF. CDR3 sequence (DNA): TGTGCCAGTAGTATGGGGCAGGGGTACACCTTC.

The rearrangement links TRBV6-1 to TRBJ2-2, with a possible D match to TRBD2 (6 bases). The CDR3 covers 18 residues. V was cut by 2 bases and J by 7 bases, with 23 bases left in between. Germline-derived CDR1 and CDR2 are MNHNS and SASEGT. The CDR3 sequence: CASSEHYWREEFGGELFF. In nucleotides, the CDR3 is TGTGCCAGCAGTGAACATTACTGGCGGGAAGAGTTTGGCGGGGAGCTGTTTTTT.

V usage is TRBV19 and J usage is TRBJ2-1; TRBD2 agrees at 11 bases. The CDR3 runs to 16 residues. In germline, CDR1 is LNHDA, CDR2 SQIVND (reference sequence). The V gene end was trimmed by 7 bases and the J gene end by 3 bases; junction bases not matched to a gene: 8. The CDR3 nucleotides are TGTGCCAGTACCATTCGGGGGACTAGCGGCTACAATGAGCAGTTCTTC. Its translation is CASTIRGTSGYNEQFF.